Listed below are T cell receptor beta chains from one sample, sequenced in a study of response to subunit inactivated influenza vaccine. Via MiXCR, TCRdb re-called the RT-PCR reads, giving one row per CDR3 protein. The sample lists approximately 490,000 distinct CDR3 sequences, approximately 7.3% occurring once. Sequencing was performed on PBMCs from blood, taken roughly 24 months after vaccination. Receptors originate from a man between 45 and 75 years old who received an inactivated influenza vaccine. CDR3s include the opening cysteine and the closing phenylalanine or tryptophan. Clone size is stated in some rows and not others, as once, few, many or a class when expanded.

size: many; V: TRBV5-1; CDR3: CASSLGTGGSEAFF
size: -; V: TRBV6-5; CDR3: CASSYSISAGTSYEQYF
size: many; V: TRBV7-2; CDR3: CASSTWDASNQPQHF
size: -; V: TRBV9; CDR3: CASSEGTSGRADTQYF
size: -; V: TRBV10-3; CDR3: CAISELASGNSYEQYF
size: -; V: TRBV6-5; CDR3: CASSSSSRTGTEAFF
size: few; V: TRBV6-5; CDR3: CASSYVWGAGETQYF
size: once; V: TRBV11-2; CDR3: CASSWGQGDYEQYF
size: few; V: TRBV6-5; CDR3: CASSYDGDNSPLHF
size: many; V: TRBV5-1; CDR3: CASSSYGTSGSTDTQYF
size: -; V: TRBV5-1; CDR3: CASSTTGVAYEQYF
size: -; V: TRBV6-2/TRBV6-3; CDR3: CASTASGMKTQYF
size: few; V: TRBV5-1; CDR3: CASSLATGNLYEQYF
size: -; V: TRBV20-1; CDR3: CSARGLSGRAGDTQYF
size: -; V: TRBV7-9; CDR3: CASSLVGQLNTEAFF
size: few; V: TRBV5-1; CDR3: CASSLTAPLPVECHPQHF
size: few; V: TRBV18; CDR3: CASSLATQETQYF
size: -; V: TRBV10-3; CDR3: CAISESRDNLF
size: few; V: TRBV24-1; CDR3: CATSDHQGSGANVLTF
size: many; V: TRBV5-1; CDR3: CASSLGTGGPYEQYF
size: -; V: TRBV20-1; CDR3: CSARDGQQVNQPQHF
size: few; V: TRBV14; CDR3: CASSLRGRQDYYNEQFF
size: -; V: TRBV5-1; CDR3: CASSYSDRGNEQYF
size: few; V: TRBV24-1; CDR3: CATSESGQGRLAGLAGELFF
size: -; V: TRBV5-1; CDR3: CASSLASPTGELFF
size: -; V: TRBV6-5; CDR3: CASSTMDRRLSGYTF
size: many; V: TRBV10-3; CDR3: CAITKDYRTDTQYF
size: few; V: TRBV2; CDR3: CASSEEWQGDGYTF
size: many; V: TRBV27; CDR3: CASSLSARITEAHQPQHF
size: many; V: TRBV18; CDR3: CASARTSFQETQYF
size: many; V: TRBV29-1; CDR3: CSGGQGFYNEQFF
size: -; V: TRBV4-3; CDR3: CASSQEVWLSRNNEQFF
size: few; V: TRBV11-2; CDR3: CASSYGGAPGYTF
size: few; V: TRBV6-2/TRBV6-3; CDR3: CASSDTGLYEQYF
size: few; V: TRBV7-2; CDR3: CASSLRASAYEQYF
size: medium-sized; V: TRBV7-2; CDR3: CASSLDSQETQYF
size: few; V: TRBV19; CDR3: CASSIRTAPSTDTQYF
size: -; V: TRBV10-3; CDR3: CAISGVKEIGEETQYF
size: -; V: TRBV5-1; CDR3: CASSLDRTANYGYTF
size: many; V: TRBV4-3; CDR3: CASSPEKAQETQYF
size: -; V: TRBV18; CDR3: CASSQARGVASEKLFF
size: -; V: TRBV11-3; CDR3: CVSSEQGTGSDTQYF
size: many; V: TRBV5-1; CDR3: CASSLGTVDEQFF
size: -; V: TRBV6-1; CDR3: CASSEGRNTGELFF
size: -; V: TRBV28; CDR3: CASSFGDIANEKLFF
size: -; V: TRBV18; CDR3: CASSPPGTLDIFAKNIQYF